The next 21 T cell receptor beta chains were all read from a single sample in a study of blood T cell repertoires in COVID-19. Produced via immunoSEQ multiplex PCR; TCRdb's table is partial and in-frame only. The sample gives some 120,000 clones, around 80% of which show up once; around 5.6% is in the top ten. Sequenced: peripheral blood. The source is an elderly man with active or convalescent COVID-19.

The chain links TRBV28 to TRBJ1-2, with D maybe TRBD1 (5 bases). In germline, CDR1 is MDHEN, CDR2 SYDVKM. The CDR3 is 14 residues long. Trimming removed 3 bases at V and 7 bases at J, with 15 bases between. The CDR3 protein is CASSFGFGGGGYTF. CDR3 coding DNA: TGTGCCAGCAGTTTTGGTTTTGGGGGGGGTGGCTACACCTTC.

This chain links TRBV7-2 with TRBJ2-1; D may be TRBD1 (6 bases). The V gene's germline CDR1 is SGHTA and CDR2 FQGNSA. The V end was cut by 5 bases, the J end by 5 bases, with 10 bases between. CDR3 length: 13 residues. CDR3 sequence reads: CASSTRTDNEQFF. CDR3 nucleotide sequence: TGTGCCAGCAGCACCAGGACAGACAATGAGCAGTTCTTC.

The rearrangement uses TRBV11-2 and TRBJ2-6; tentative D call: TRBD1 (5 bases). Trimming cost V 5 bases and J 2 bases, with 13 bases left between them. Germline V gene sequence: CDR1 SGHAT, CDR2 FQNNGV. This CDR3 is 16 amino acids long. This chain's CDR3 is CASSPTAGTGANVLTF. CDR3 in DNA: TGTGCCAGCAGCCCAACGGCAGGGACTGGGGCCAACGTCCTGACTTTC.

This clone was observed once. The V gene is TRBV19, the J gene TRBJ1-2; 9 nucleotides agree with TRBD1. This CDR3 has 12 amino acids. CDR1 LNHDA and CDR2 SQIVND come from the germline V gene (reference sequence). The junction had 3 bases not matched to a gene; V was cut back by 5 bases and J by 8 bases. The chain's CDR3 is CASSGTGWGYTF. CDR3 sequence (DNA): TGTGCCAGTAGTGGGACAGGGTGGGGCTACACCTTC.

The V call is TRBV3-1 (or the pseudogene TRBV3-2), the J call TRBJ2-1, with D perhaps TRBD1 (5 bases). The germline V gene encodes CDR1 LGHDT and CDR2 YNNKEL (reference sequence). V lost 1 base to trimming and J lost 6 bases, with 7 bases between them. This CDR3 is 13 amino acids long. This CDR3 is CASSQGRGNEQFF. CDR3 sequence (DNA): TGTGCCAGCAGCCAAGGTAGGGGCAATGAGCAGTTCTTC.

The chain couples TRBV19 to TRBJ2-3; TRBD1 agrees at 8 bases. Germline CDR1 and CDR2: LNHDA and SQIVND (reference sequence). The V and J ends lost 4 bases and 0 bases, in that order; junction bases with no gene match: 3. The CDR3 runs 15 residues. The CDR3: CASSKQGVSTDTQYF. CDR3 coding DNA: TGTGCCAGTAGTAAACAGGGGGTTAGCACAGATACGCAGTATTTT. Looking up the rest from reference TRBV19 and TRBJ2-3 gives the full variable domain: DGGITQSPKYLFRKEGQNVTLSCEQNLNHDAMYWYRQDPGQGLRLIYYSQIVNDFQKGDIAEGYSVSREKKESFPLTVTSAQKNPTAFYLCASSKQGVSTDTQYFGPGTRLTVL.

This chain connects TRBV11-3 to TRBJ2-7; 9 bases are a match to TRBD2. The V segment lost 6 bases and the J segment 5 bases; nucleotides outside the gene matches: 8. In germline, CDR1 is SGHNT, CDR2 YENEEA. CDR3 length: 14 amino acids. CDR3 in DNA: TGTGCCAGCAGTCCTGCGGGGGGGCCCGACGAGCAGTACTTC. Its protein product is CASSPAGGPDEQYF.

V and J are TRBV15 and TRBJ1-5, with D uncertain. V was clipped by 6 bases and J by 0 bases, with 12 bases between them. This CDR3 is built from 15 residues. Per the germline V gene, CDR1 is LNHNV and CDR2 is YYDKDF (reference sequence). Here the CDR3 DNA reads TGTGCCACCAGTGGTCGGGATAATAGCAATCAGCCCCAGCATTTT. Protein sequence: CATSGRDNSNQPQHF.

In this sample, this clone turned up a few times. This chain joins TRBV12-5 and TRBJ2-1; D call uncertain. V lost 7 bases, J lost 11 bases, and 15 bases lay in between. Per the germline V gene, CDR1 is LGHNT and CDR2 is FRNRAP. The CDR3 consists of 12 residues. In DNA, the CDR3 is TGTGCTAGTGCCCCCCAAGAGGCCAAGCAGTTCTTC. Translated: CASAPQEAKQFF. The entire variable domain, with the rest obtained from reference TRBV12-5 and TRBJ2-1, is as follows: DARVTQTPRHKVTEMGQEVTMRCQPILGHNTVFWYRQTMMQGLELLAYFRNRAPLDDSGMPKDRFSAEMPDATLATLKIQPSEPRDSAVYFCASAPQEAKQFFGPGTRLTVL.

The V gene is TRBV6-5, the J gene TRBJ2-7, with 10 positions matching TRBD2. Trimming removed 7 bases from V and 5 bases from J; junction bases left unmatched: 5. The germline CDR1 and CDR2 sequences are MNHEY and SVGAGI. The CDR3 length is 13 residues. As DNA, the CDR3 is TGTGCCAGCACAGCGGGGGGGCCTCACGAGCAGTACTTC. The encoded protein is CASTAGGPHEQYF.

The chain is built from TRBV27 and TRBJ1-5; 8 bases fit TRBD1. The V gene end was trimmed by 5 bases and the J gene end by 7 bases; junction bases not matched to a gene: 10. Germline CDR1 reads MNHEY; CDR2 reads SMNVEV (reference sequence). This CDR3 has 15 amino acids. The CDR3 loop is CASSPRGQGAQPQHF. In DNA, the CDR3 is TGTGCCAGCAGTCCTCGGGGGCAGGGGGCACAGCCCCAGCATTTT.

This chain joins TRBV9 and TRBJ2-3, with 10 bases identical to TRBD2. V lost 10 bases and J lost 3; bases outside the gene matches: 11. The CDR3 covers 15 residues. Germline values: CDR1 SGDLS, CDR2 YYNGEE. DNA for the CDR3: TGTGCCCGCCATAATAGCGGGGGGCGGACAGATACGCAGTATTTT. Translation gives CARHNSGGRTDTQYF.

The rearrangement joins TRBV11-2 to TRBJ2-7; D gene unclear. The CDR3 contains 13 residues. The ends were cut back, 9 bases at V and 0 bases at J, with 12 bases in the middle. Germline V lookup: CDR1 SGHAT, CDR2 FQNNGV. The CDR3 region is CASTWAGSYEQYF. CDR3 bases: TGTGCCAGTACCTGGGCCGGCTCCTACGAGCAGTACTTC.

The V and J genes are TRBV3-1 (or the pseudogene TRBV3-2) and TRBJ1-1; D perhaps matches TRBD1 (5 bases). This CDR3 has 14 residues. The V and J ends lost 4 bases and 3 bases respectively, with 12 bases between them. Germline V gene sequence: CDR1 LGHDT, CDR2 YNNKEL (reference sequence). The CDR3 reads CASSPGGFHTEAFF. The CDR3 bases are TGTGCCAGCAGCCCGGGGGGGTTTCACACTGAAGCTTTCTTT.

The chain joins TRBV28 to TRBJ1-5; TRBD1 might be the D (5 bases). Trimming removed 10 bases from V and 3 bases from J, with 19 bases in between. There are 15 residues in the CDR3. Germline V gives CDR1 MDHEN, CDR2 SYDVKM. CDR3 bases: TGTGCCACCCTGGGCGGGGGTACGTCCAATCAGCCCCAGCATTTT. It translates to CATLGGGTSNQPQHF.

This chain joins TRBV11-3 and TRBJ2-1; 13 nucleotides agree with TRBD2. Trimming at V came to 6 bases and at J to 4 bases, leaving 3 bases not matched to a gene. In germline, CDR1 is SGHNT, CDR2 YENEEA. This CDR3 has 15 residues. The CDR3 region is CASSLGLAGYNEQFF. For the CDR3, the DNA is TGTGCCAGCAGTTTGGGACTAGCGGGGTACAATGAGCAGTTCTTC.

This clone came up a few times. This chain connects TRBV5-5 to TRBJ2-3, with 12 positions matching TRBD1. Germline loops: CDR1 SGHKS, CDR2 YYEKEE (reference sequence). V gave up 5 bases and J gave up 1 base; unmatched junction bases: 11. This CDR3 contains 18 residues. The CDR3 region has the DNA TGTGCCAGCAGATCCCGGGACAGGGGGCGCGGGGGCACAGATACGCAGTATTTT. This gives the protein CASRSRDRGRGGTDTQYF.

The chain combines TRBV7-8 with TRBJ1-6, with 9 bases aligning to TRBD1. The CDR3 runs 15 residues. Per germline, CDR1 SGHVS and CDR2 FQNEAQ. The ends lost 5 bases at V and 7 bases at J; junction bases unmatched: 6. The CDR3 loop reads CASSPAGTGNSPLHF. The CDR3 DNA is TGTGCCAGCAGCCCTGCCGGGACAGGGAATTCACCCCTCCACTTT.

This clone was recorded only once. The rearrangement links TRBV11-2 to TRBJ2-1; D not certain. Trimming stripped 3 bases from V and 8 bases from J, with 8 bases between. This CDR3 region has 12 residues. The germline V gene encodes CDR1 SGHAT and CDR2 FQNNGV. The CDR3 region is CASSFYLDEQFF. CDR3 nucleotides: TGTGCCAGCAGCTTTTACTTGGATGAGCAGTTCTTC.

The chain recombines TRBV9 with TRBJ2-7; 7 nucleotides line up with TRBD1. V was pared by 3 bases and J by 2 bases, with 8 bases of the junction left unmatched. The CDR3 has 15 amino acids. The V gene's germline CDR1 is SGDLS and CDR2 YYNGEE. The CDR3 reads CASSARDSKTYEQYF. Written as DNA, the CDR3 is TGTGCCAGCAGCGCTCGGGACAGTAAAACCTACGAGCAGTACTTC. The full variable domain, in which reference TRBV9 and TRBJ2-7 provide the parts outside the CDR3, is DSGVTQTPKHLITATGQRVTLRCSPRSGDLSVYWYQQSLDQGLQFLIQYYNGEERAKGNILERFSAQQFPDLHSELNLSSLELGDSALYFCASSARDSKTYEQYFGPGTRLTVT.

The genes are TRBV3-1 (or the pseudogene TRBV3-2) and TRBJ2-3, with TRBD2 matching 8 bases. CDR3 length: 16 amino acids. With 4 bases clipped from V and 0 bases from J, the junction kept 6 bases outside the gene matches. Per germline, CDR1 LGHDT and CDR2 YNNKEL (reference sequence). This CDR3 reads CASSLTGGISTDTQYF. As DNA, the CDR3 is TGTGCCAGCAGCCTCACGGGGGGGATTAGCACAGATACGCAGTATTTT.